The rows below give T cell receptor beta chains drawn from one sample of a study of shared clonotypes between healthy human individuals. Using immunoSEQ multiplex PCR, the repertoire was profiled, and TCRdb retains in-frame clones only, with some absent. Of 1,400,000 or so clones in the sample, around 98.5% are singletons; the top ten hold 0.36%. Material for sequencing was naive CD4+ T cells sorted from blood. The receptors were sampled from a man aged 25-45 years in good health. Each CDR3 is given with its conserved first and last residue. Each record gives: CDR3 DNA, CDR3 protein, clone size, D gene, V gene, J gene. A D gene is named only where the DNA matches it firmly. Part of the rows lack a size; the others show once, few, many or a class for expanded clones.

TGTGCCAGCAGGATAGGACTGCCCTCGAACACTGAAGCTTTCTTT	CASRIGLPSNTEAFF	NA	NA	TRBV2	TRBJ1-1
TGTGCCACCAGCAGAGATCCCCCACAGGGGGCTGGCAATGAGCAGTTCTTC	CATSRDPPQGAGNEQFF	NA	TRBD1	TRBV15	TRBJ2-1
TGTGCCAGCAGCTTAGGTGGGGCAGAGACTTTCTATGGCTACACCTTC	CASSLGGAETFYGYTF	NA	NA	TRBV7-9	TRBJ1-2
TGTGCCAGTAGTATCACCTCTAGCTCCTACAATGAGCAGTTCTTC	CASSITSSSYNEQFF	NA	NA	TRBV19	TRBJ2-1
TGTGCCAGCAGTCCGGCCGTAAGAGCTGGAGGCTACACCTTC	CASSPAVRAGGYTF	once	NA	TRBV7-9	TRBJ1-2
TGTGCCAGCAGCATACAGGGGCGAGCTAACTATGGCTACACCTTC	CASSIQGRANYGYTF	once	TRBD1	TRBV13	TRBJ1-2
TGTGCCAGCAGAGCTTTCGGGACAATATACGAGCAGTACTTC	CASRAFGTIYEQYF	NA	NA	TRBV27	TRBJ2-7
TGTGCCAGCAGTCCCCAGGGGTGGGGTGGAACTGAAGCTTTCTTT	CASSPQGWGGTEAFF	NA	NA	TRBV27	TRBJ1-1
TGTGCCAGCAGCTCTCACCGGGACGGATTGTACGAGCAGTACTTC	CASSSHRDGLYEQYF	NA	NA	TRBV5-8	TRBJ2-7
TGTGCCAGCAGTGAAGCGCGGCGGCTAGACGGTAATCAGCCCCAGCATTTT	CASSEARRLDGNQPQHF	NA	NA	TRBV2	TRBJ1-5
TGTGCCAGCGATGGCCGGACAGGGGAAGAGACCCAGTACTTC	CASDGRTGEETQYF	NA	TRBD1	TRBV7-8	TRBJ2-5
TGTGCCAGCAGAATGAGACAGGGCGAAGAGCAGTTCTTC	CASRMRQGEEQFF	NA	TRBD1	TRBV27	TRBJ2-1
TGTGCCAGCTCACCACAAGGGTTCGCACAAGCCAAAAACATTCAGTACTTC	CASSPQGFAQAKNIQYF	NA	NA	TRBV18	TRBJ2-4
TGTGCCAGCGGACTCTCTCCCCCCTACGAGCAGTACTTC	CASGLSPPYEQYF	NA	NA	TRBV7-2	TRBJ2-7
TGTGCCAGCTCCCCACTAGCGGGAGGGCTTGGAGATACGCAGTATTTT	CASSPLAGGLGDTQYF	NA	TRBD2	TRBV18	TRBJ2-3
TGTGCCAGCTCACTAGACAAAACCGGGGAGCTGTTTTTT	CASSLDKTGELFF	NA	NA	TRBV18	TRBJ2-2
TGTGCCAGCGCTCTCAGGGTGGGAGAGACCCAGTACTTC	CASALRVGETQYF	NA	NA	TRBV28	TRBJ2-5
TGCGCCAGCAGTGCCTCCGGGGCCCGGGGGTGGGAGCAGTACTTC	CASSASGARGWEQYF	NA	NA	TRBV10-2	TRBJ2-7
TGTGCCAGTAGTATGGGTGGGACTGGTGAAAAACTGTTTTTT	CASSMGGTGEKLFF	NA	NA	TRBV28	TRBJ1-4
TGCAGCCTCTCCCAGCGCCTTGGGGCAGATACGCAGTATTTT	CSLSQRLGADTQYF	NA	NA	TRBV29-1	TRBJ2-3
TGTGCCAGCAGCTTACGTCCGGGTTTCGCCTACGAGCAGTACTTC	CASSLRPGFAYEQYF	NA	NA	TRBV7-2	TRBJ2-7
TGTGCCAGCAGTTTGAAGGCCACAGATACGCAGTATTTT	CASSLKATDTQYF	NA	NA	TRBV28	TRBJ2-3
TGTGCCTGGAGTGGAGGACTCATCCCCCTCTACGAGCAGTACTTC	CAWSGGLIPLYEQYF	NA	NA	TRBV30	TRBJ2-7
TGTGCCAGCAGCCCTGCGTCCGGCCGCAACCGCTCCTACAATGAGCAGTTCTTC	CASSPASGRNRSYNEQFF	NA	NA	TRBV4-2	TRBJ2-1
TGTGCCAGCAGCTGGGTAAGGTGGCGGGGATACAATGAGCAGTTCTTC	CASSWVRWRGYNEQFF	NA	NA	TRBV21-1	TRBJ2-1
TGCAGTGCTAGCGGTACAGATACGCAGTATTTT	CSASGTDTQYF	NA	NA	TRBV20-1	TRBJ2-3
TGTGCCACAATAAAGTATAGCAATCAGCCCCAGCATTTT	CATIKYSNQPQHF	NA	NA	TRBV28	TRBJ1-5
TGTGCCAGCAGCTTAATAGGAGGGGCCGGGGAGCTGTTTTTT	CASSLIGGAGELFF	NA	NA	TRBV7-6	TRBJ2-2
TGTGCCAGCAGCTCCAAACTGCTAGCGGGGCAACAAGAGACCCAGTACTTC	CASSSKLLAGQQETQYF	NA	TRBD2	TRBV5-5	TRBJ2-5
TGTGCCAGCAGCTTATCCCGCAAGGGGGGGGAGACCCAGTACTTC	CASSLSRKGGETQYF	NA	NA	TRBV7-9	TRBJ2-5
TGTGCCAGCAGTGATTACGGACTTTTCGGATCTGAAAAACTGTTTTTT	CASSDYGLFGSEKLFF	NA	NA	TRBV28	TRBJ1-4
TGTGCCAGCAGAGAGACAGGGCGCGAGCAGTACTTC	CASRETGREQYF	NA	TRBD1	TRBV28	TRBJ2-7
TGCGCCAGCAGCCCCGAATCGTCAGGGCTCGGGGAGCTGTTTTTT	CASSPESSGLGELFF	NA	NA	TRBV5-1	TRBJ2-2
TGTGCCAGCTCTCAACAGGGGGCATACGAGCAGTACTTC	CASSQQGAYEQYF	NA	TRBD1	TRBV18	TRBJ2-7
TGTGCCAGCAGCTGGACAGAGAACACTGAAGCTTTCTTT	CASSWTENTEAFF	NA	NA	TRBV28	TRBJ1-1
TGTGCCAGCAGGCTGGAGGGAACTGGAAACACCATATATTTT	CASRLEGTGNTIYF	once	NA	TRBV27	TRBJ1-3
TGTGCCAGCGGGACAGGAGGGTCGGAGACCCAGTACTTC	CASGTGGSETQYF	NA	TRBD1	TRBV6-5	TRBJ2-5
TGTGCCAGCAGCTTAGGCCCGCCGGACGGGGAGCTGTTTTTT	CASSLGPPDGELFF	NA	NA	TRBV7-2	TRBJ2-2
TGTGCTAGTGGTTTGGTTTCCTTTAAGGGGACCATAAAGTTCTTC	CASGLVSFKGTIKFF	NA	NA	TRBV12-5	TRBJ2-1
TGTGCCAGCAGTTTCAGGGGCGGCGAGCAGTACTTC	CASSFRGGEQYF	NA	NA	TRBV27	TRBJ2-7
TGTGCCAGCAGTGAAATCAGCCCCACTGAAGCTTTCTTT	CASSEISPTEAFF	NA	NA	TRBV6-1	TRBJ1-1
TGTGCCAGTAGTACACGGGGGTACAATGAGCAGTTCTTC	CASSTRGYNEQFF	NA	NA	TRBV19	TRBJ2-1
TGTGCCAGCAGTTACCCCGCAAACAGGGCTTTCTTT	CASSYPANRAFF	NA	NA	TRBV6-5	TRBJ1-1
TGTGCCAGCAGCGTTTGGACAGGGGGAGAGACCCAGTACTTC	CASSVWTGGETQYF	NA	TRBD1	TRBV9	TRBJ2-5
TGTGCCAGCAGCCCCCCCCGCGGGCCTAACTATGGCTACACCTTC	CASSPPRGPNYGYTF	NA	NA	TRBV11-2	TRBJ1-2
TGTGCCAGCTCACCTGGAGTTGGGGAGACCCAGTACTTC	CASSPGVGETQYF	NA	NA	TRBV18	TRBJ2-5
TGCAGCGTTGATGGATTCGAGGGTCAGGGTGAAAAACTGTTTTTT	CSVDGFEGQGEKLFF	NA	NA	TRBV29-1	TRBJ1-4
TGTGCCAGCAGCCCTGTGGTCTTGGGCGATGAGCAGTTCTTC	CASSPVVLGDEQFF	NA	NA	TRBV9	TRBJ2-1
TGCGCCAGCAGCGATCCTGCGACAGGGAATGAAAAACTGTTTTTT	CASSDPATGNEKLFF	NA	TRBD1	TRBV5-1	TRBJ1-4
TGTGCCAGCAGCCCGGGACAGGGGGCTTGGGACTATGGCTACACCTTC	CASSPGQGAWDYGYTF	NA	TRBD1	TRBV14	TRBJ1-2
TGTGCCAGCAGTTTATCGGCCCAGCGGAGCCTCTACGAGCAGTACTTC	CASSLSAQRSLYEQYF	NA	NA	TRBV28	TRBJ2-7
TGTGCCAGCAGTGAATATAGGGGCAATGAGCAGTTCTTC	CASSEYRGNEQFF	NA	NA	TRBV25-1	TRBJ2-1
TGTGCCGGCCAGGGGGACAGGGGGACCTCGAACACCGGGGAGCTGTTTTTT	CAGQGDRGTSNTGELFF	once	TRBD1	TRBV2	TRBJ2-2
TGTGCCAGCAGTCCCACACCGAACACTGAAGCTTTCTTT	CASSPTPNTEAFF	NA	NA	TRBV28	TRBJ1-1